One and the same sample provided the 32 T cell receptor beta chains below, sequenced in a study of blood T cells in healthy people across ages. Next came a second PCR, run for about 7 to 12 cycles, which used a sample-barcoded 5' primer along with a J-beta primer mix. TCRdb itself ran the 5' RACE reads through MiXCR, one entry per CDR3 protein. The data hold 1.5 million to 2 million distinct CDR3 sequences, with 28% observed a single time. The sample consisted of blood. The receptors were gathered from a woman aged 25 to 39 in good health.

V gene TRBV6-5 combines with J gene TRBJ1-5; D is ambiguous. The ends were cut back, 0 bases at V and 7 bases at J, with 13 bases in the middle. The CDR3 has 15 residues. CDR1 and CDR2 from the germline V gene are MNHEY and SVGAGI. In DNA, the CDR3 is TGTGCCAGCAGTTACTCGACGGGAGGAGGCCAGCCCCAGCATTTT. Amino acids: CASSYSTGGGQPQHF.

Comments on this clonotype: The junction departs from germline at one end; a sequencing error may be responsible. This chain connects TRBV6-5 to TRBJ1-1; TRBD1 aligns across 7 bases. In germline, CDR1 is MNHEY, CDR2 SVGAGI. The CDR3 extends over 13 amino acids. The CDR3 protein is CTSSDRVNTEAFF. DNA for the CDR3: TGTACCAGCAGTGACAGGGTGAACACTGAAGCTTTCTTT.

The rearrangement links TRBV18 to TRBJ2-3; D possibly corresponds to TRBD1 (6 bases). Looked up from germline, CDR1 is KGHSH and CDR2 is LQKENI. This CDR3 is 16 amino acids long. V lost 0 bases, J lost 0 bases, and 10 bases lay in between. This chain's CDR3 is CASSPPSQGSTDTQYF. As DNA, the CDR3 is TGTGCCAGCTCACCACCCTCACAGGGCAGCACAGATACGCAGTATTTT.

Of note for this clonotype: This may arise from a read error, as a much more abundant clone is one base away. The CDR3 DNA is TGTGCCACCAGTGAGTCTGCTGGCGGTGGGGAGACCCAGTACTTC. Translating it yields CATSESAGGGETQYF. The chain has TRBV10-3 and TRBJ2-5; no clear D gene. CDR3 length equals 15 residues. The germline CDR1 and CDR2 sequences are ENHRY and SYGVKD.

CDR3 sequence reads: CASSPGGLSQETQYF. As DNA, the CDR3 is TGTGCCAGCAGCCCCGGGGGGCTATCCCAAGAGACCCAGTACTTC. The chain has TRBV11-2 and TRBJ2-5; tentatively, D is TRBD2 (7 bases). Germline CDR1 and CDR2: SGHAT and FQNNGV. V lost 5 bases, J lost 1 base, and 14 bases lay in between. This CDR3 has 15 amino acids.

The V call is TRBV6-2 or TRBV6-3, the J call TRBJ2-2; 10 bases agree with TRBD2. This CDR3 is 17 amino acids long. Germline V lookup: CDR1 MNHEY, CDR2 SVGEGT. The trim removed 4 bases at V and 4 bases at J, leaving 9 bases unmatched. The CDR3 DNA follows: TGTGCCAGCAGTTTCCCTAGCGGGAGAATCAGCACCGGGGAGCTGTTTTTT. Residues: CASSFPSGRISTGELFF.

This clonotype occurred a few times. The chain links TRBV7-9 to TRBJ1-2; 8 nucleotides align to TRBD1. J gave up 4 bases and V 1 base, and 8 bases lay outside the gene matches. CDR1 is SEHNR and CDR2 is FQNEAQ in the germline V gene (reference sequence). The CDR3 consists of 16 residues. The CDR3 loop is CASSLGGRGPSYGYTF. The CDR3 nucleotides are TGTGCCAGCAGCTTAGGAGGCAGGGGGCCCTCCTATGGCTACACCTTC.

DNA of the CDR3: TGTGCCAGCAGAGTACAGGGGGATGAGCAGTTCTTC. Its protein product is CASRVQGDEQFF. The rearrangement links TRBV12-3 or TRBV12-4 to TRBJ2-1; 8 bases line up with TRBD1. Unmatched junction bases numbered 3, after V lost 6 bases and J lost 8 bases. The CDR3 is 12 amino acids.

Only a few counts were recorded for this clonotype. The rearrangement joins TRBV6-2 or TRBV6-3 to TRBJ1-4; 9 nucleotides match TRBD1. Per germline, CDR1 MNHEY and CDR2 SVGEGT. Trimming at V came to 5 bases and at J to 7 bases, leaving 11 bases not matched to a gene. This CDR3 contains 16 residues. Written as DNA, the CDR3 is TGTGCCAGCAGTGGGCCGGGACAGGGTATCGGTGAAAAACTGTTTTTT. Translation gives CASSGPGQGIGEKLFF.

With respect to this clonotype: The limits of the CDR3 on the DNA are not certain, so only TCRdb's listed CDR3 is given. The gene calls are TRBV7-8 and TRBJ2-7; the DNA was not compared with TRBD1, the D call given in the table. The germline V gene has CDR1 SGHVS and CDR2 FQNEAQ. A total of 20 residues make up the CDR3, ends included. This CDR3 is CASSIYLCSVRQGAAYEQYF.

This clonotype was picked up many times. The rearrangement joins TRBV29-1 to TRBJ2-5, with D perhaps TRBD1 (6 bases). The J call may not be correct, given that the DNA end is closer to TRBJ2-7. The CDR3 totals 12 residues. Germline loops: CDR1 SQVTM, CDR2 ANQGSEA. The CDR3, as DNA: TGCAGCGTTGAGGGGGCAGGGAACGAGCAGTACTTC. It encodes CSVEGAGNEQYF.

This clonotype was counted between two and nine times. The chain combines TRBV28 with TRBJ2-3; 7 bases map to TRBD2. The V segment lost 5 bases and the J segment 3 bases; nucleotides outside the gene matches: 11. Germline V lookup: CDR1 MDHEN, CDR2 SYDVKM. This CDR3 contains 16 residues. The chain's CDR3 is CASSTRTSFTTDTQYF. The CDR3, as DNA: TGTGCCAGCAGTACCCGGACTAGTTTTACGACAGATACGCAGTATTTT.

Note on this clonotype: The junction differs from germline at one of its ends, possibly a read error. The V call is TRBV20-1, the J call TRBJ1-5; D remains ambiguous. CDR3 length: 15 residues. The germline V gene encodes CDR1 DFQATT and CDR2 SNEGSKA (reference sequence). CDR3 nucleotides: TGCAGTGCTTCCGACGGAGATTATAGCATTCAGCCCCAGCATTTT. The encoded protein is CSASDGDYSIQPQHF.

The J gene is TRBJ2-5, the V gene TRBV6-6; the match to TRBD2 covers 7 bases. The V gene end was trimmed by 6 bases and the J gene end by 5 bases; junction bases not matched to a gene: 12. The CDR3 consists of 15 residues. Germline lookup yields CDR1 MNHNY and CDR2 SVGAGI (reference sequence). The DNA for the CDR3 is TGTGCCAGCAGCTCCCACGGAGCGGGATTGGAGACCCAGTACTTC. Its translation is CASSSHGAGLETQYF.

The V gene is TRBV6-6, the J gene TRBJ2-3; D remains ambiguous. This CDR3 is 12 amino acids long. CDR1 and CDR2 (germline): MNHNY, SVGAGI (reference sequence). Deletions cut 6 bases from V and 5 bases from J, with 9 bases between. CDR3 sequence reads: CASSQRLDTQYF. The CDR3 DNA reads as TGTGCCAGCAGCCAACGACTAGATACGCAGTATTTT.

At least ten counts were recorded for this clonotype. The chain has TRBV12-3 or TRBV12-4 and TRBJ1-5, with D uncertain. There are 13 residues in the CDR3. V was pared by 6 bases and J by 6 bases, with 12 bases between. CDR3 nucleotides: TGTGCCAGCAGCCCTGGGTCAGGTCAGCCCCAGCATTTT. Amino acids: CASSPGSGQPQHF.

The table lists this clonotype with a few counts. The rearrangement uses TRBV2 and TRBJ2-1; 8 nucleotides match TRBD1. CDR1 SNHLY and CDR2 FYNNEI come from the germline V gene. V dropped 4 bases and J dropped 10; count of bases not matched to a gene: 9. The CDR3 extends over 14 amino acids. This CDR3 reads CASSGQGSSYEQFF. DNA of the CDR3: TGTGCCAGCAGTGGACAGGGGTCCTCCTACGAGCAGTTCTTC.

CDR3 amino acids: CSSKTGTGYNSPLHF. The DNA for the CDR3 is TGCAGTTCAAAAACCGGGACAGGTTATAATTCACCCCTCCACTTT. The gene calls are TRBV20-1 and TRBJ1-6, with 8 bases lining up with TRBD1. The ends lost 8 bases at V and 4 bases at J; junction bases unmatched: 10. This CDR3 spans 15 amino acids. Germline V CDR1 and CDR2: DFQATT, SNEGSKA (reference sequence).

The rearrangement links TRBV7-3 to TRBJ2-1, with 7 bases fitting TRBD1. With 2 bases clipped from V and 1 base from J, the junction kept 2 bases outside the gene matches. Looked up from germline, CDR1 is SGHTA and CDR2 is FQGTGA. The CDR3 loop spans 15 amino acids. CDR3 bases: TGTGCCAGCAGCTTATACAGGGGTTCCTACAATGAGCAGTTCTTC. Amino acid sequence: CASSLYRGSYNEQFF.

The sample holds one count of this clonotype. This rearrangement joins TRBV7-2 to TRBJ2-3, with 12 nucleotides matching TRBD2. The CDR3 is 16 amino acids. Germline assignment: CDR1 SGHTA and CDR2 FQGNSA. The V gene end was trimmed by 1 base and the J gene end by 6 bases; junction bases not matched to a gene: 5. CDR3 sequence (DNA): TGTACCAGCAGCTTAGTTGGACTAGCGGGAACCGATACGCAGTATTTT. This encodes CTSSLVGLAGTDTQYF.

The chain couples TRBV2 to TRBJ2-6; D ambiguous. The V gene's germline CDR1 is SNHLY and CDR2 FYNNEI. Trimming took off 5 bases at V and 0 bases at J, with 8 bases between the two ends. The CDR3 spans 15 residues. CDR3 residues: CASSRPDSGANVLTF. The CDR3, as DNA: TGTGCCAGCAGTCGACCGGACTCTGGGGCCAACGTCCTGACTTTC.

With respect to this clonotype: This sequence may be a read error, since a much larger clone differs from it by one base. The V gene is TRBV12-3 or TRBV12-4, the J gene TRBJ2-1; no clear D gene. The CDR3 is made up of 13 amino acids. The CDR3 region has the DNA TGTGCCAACAGTTTAGGAGCCAGCAATGAGCAGTTCTTC. It specifies CANSLGASNEQFF.

The sample holds a few counts of this clonotype. The chain carries TRBV4-3 and TRBJ2-1; D ambiguous. The CDR3 runs 14 residues. Germline CDR1 LGHNA, CDR2 YSLEER. The V and J ends lost 5 bases and 10 bases respectively, with 18 bases between them. The CDR3 sequence: CASSWLGSSEEQFF. The DNA of the CDR3 is TGCGCCAGCAGCTGGCTGGGGTCTTCTGAAGAGCAGTTCTTC.

This clonotype has a handful of counts. V usage is TRBV20-1 and J usage is TRBJ2-1; 10 bases fit TRBD1. The germline gives CDR1 DFQATT, CDR2 SNEGSKA (reference sequence). With 6 bases clipped from V and 6 bases from J, the junction kept 8 bases outside the gene matches. This CDR3 comprises 14 residues. The CDR3 protein is CSAQRTGGRNEQFF. CDR3 coding DNA: TGCAGTGCCCAAAGGACAGGGGGTCGCAATGAGCAGTTCTTC.

In this sample, this clonotype turned up a few times. The chain has TRBV20-1 and TRBJ1-2; D gene ambiguous. In germline, CDR1 is DFQATT, CDR2 SNEGSKA (reference sequence). This CDR3 region has 11 residues. The V gene lost 7 bases and the J gene lost 4 bases, with 10 bases spanning the gap. The CDR3 sequence: CSVYSSYGYTF. In DNA, the CDR3 is TGCAGTGTGTACAGCAGCTATGGCTACACCTTC.

This clonotype was seen at least ten times. The gene calls are TRBV7-7 and TRBJ2-7; the D is unclear. Trimming removed 5 bases from V and 3 bases from J, with 11 bases in between. Germline V gene lookup returns CDR1 SSHAT and CDR2 FNYEAQ (reference sequence). CDR3 length: 13 amino acids. The CDR3 sequence: CASSERAGYEQYF. CDR3 in DNA: TGTGCCAGCAGCGAGCGCGCCGGCTACGAGCAGTACTTC.

This clonotype was counted ten times or more. V is TRBV7-9 and J is TRBJ2-7, with 9 bases aligning to TRBD1. The CDR3 contains 16 residues. The J segment lost 1 base and the V segment lost 5 bases, leaving 9 bases of the junction unmatched. From germline, CDR1 is SEHNR and CDR2 FQNEAQ (reference sequence). The DNA for the CDR3 is TGTGCCAGCAGCCGGATAGACAGGGGGTCATCCTACGAGCAGTACTTC. Residues: CASSRIDRGSSYEQYF.

DNA of the CDR3: TGTGCCAGCAGTCCATCGGCGGCGGGAGCAGGTTCACCCCTCCACTTT. Protein sequence: CASSPSAAGAGSPLHF. The chain recombines TRBV12-3 or TRBV12-4 with TRBJ1-6, with D unclear. The CDR3 is 16 amino acids. The V and J ends lost 5 bases and 9 bases respectively, with 20 bases between them.

This clonotype has a handful of counts. This chain links TRBV12-3 or TRBV12-4 with TRBJ2-5; 7 nucleotides line up with TRBD2. Losses at the gene ends were 5 bases for V and 5 bases for J; bases not matched to a gene: 5. The CDR3 length is 13 residues. The CDR3 DNA sequence: TGTGCCAGCAGTAAAACTAGCGAGGAGACCCAGTACTTC. This encodes CASSKTSEETQYF.

In this sample, this clonotype turned up a few times. The V gene is TRBV11-2, the J gene TRBJ2-7; the D is unclear. This CDR3 comprises 14 residues. V lost 5 bases and J 2 bases, leaving 13 bases between the germline ends. Germline loops: CDR1 SGHAT, CDR2 FQNNGV. The CDR3 coding sequence is TGTGCCAGCAGCCCTACAGTTCAGCCCTACGAGCAGTACTTC. It specifies CASSPTVQPYEQYF.

The table lists this clonotype with a few counts. Mismatch with germline at one junction end may stem from a read error. This chain uses TRBV14 with TRBJ2-5, with 7 bases identical to TRBD2. Germline lookup yields CDR1 SGHDN and CDR2 FVKESK. This CDR3 is 16 amino acids long. This CDR3 is CAGSAPGAGVGKTQYF. The CDR3 coding sequence is TGTGCCGGCAGCGCCCCTGGGGCGGGAGTTGGAAAGACCCAGTACTTC.

As regards this clonotype: With a much larger clone just one base away, this may be a read error. This chain joins TRBV5-5 and TRBJ2-1; D possibly corresponds to TRBD2 (5 bases). The germline V gene has CDR1 SGHKS and CDR2 YYEKEE (reference sequence). The ends were cut back, 0 bases at V and 8 bases at J, with 9 bases in the middle. CDR3 length: 13 residues. Written as DNA, the CDR3 is TGTGCCAGCAGCTTGGTACCGAGGGATGAGCAGTTCTTC. Amino acid sequence: CASSLVPRDEQFF.